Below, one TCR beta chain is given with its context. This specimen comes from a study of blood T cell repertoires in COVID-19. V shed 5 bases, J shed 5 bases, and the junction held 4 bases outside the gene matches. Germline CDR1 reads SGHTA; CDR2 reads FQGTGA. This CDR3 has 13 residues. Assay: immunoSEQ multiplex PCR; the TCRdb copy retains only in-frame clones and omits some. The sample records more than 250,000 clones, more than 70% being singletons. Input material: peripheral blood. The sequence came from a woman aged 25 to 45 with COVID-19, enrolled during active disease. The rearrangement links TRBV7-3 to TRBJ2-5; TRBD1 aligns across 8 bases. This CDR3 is CASSRTGSETQYF. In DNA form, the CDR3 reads TGTGCCAGCAGCCGGACAGGGAGTGAGACCCAGTACTTC.